This T cell receptor beta chain was identified during a study of CD8+CD57+ T cells in acquired aplastic anemia. Study as a whole: Mean DNA quantity obtained from sorted CD4+ and CD8+ cells was 2.5 to 4 ug.

Findings and caveats of the study: A set of around 30 CD8+ CDR3 sequences was shared between patients and controls, and these sequences appeared highly expressed in patients.

This clonotype was detected ten times or more. Its antigen is not known. CDR3 and TCR beta VDJ profiling relied on a genomic DNA template. MiXCR, applied by TCRdb to the reads, yields one record per CDR3 protein. In the table there are 200,000 or so distinct CDR3 sequences, roughly half of which are singletons. The CDR3 runs to 18 residues. The germline V gene encodes CDR1 SGHAT and CDR2 FQDESV (reference sequence). With 2 bases clipped from V and 1 base from J, the junction kept 10 bases outside the gene matches. In patients chosen for sequencing, flow cytometry had shown CD8+CD57+ cell expansion. V and J are TRBV11-1 and TRBJ2-7, with TRBD1 matching 11 bases. Sequenced input: sorted CD4+, CD8+, or CD8+CD57+ T cells (not recorded which) from PBMCs. The sequence came from a human donor with aplastic anemia. The CDR3 sequence: CASSLFLTWDRGSYEQYF. CDR3 DNA sequence: TGTGCCAGCAGCTTATTCTTAACTTGGGACAGGGGGTCCTACGAGCAGTACTTC.